One sample yielded the 30 T cell receptor beta chains listed below, sequenced in a study of blood T cells in healthy people across ages. A second roughly 6 to 12 cycle PCR used barcoded and J-beta primers. TCRdb passed the 5' RACE reads through MiXCR, listing each CDR3 protein once. The profile shows 1,500,000 or so distinct CDR3 sequences, around 59% of them singletons. The sample consisted of blood. The receptors were sampled from a man aged 18 to 35 in good health.

The CDR3 nucleotides are TGTGCCAGCGTTTACGCAGATACGCAGTATTTT. Protein: CASVYADTQYF. The rearrangement joins TRBV6-2 or TRBV6-3 to TRBJ2-3; D gene unclear. V was clipped by 8 bases and J by 4 bases, with 7 bases between them. The CDR3 extends over 11 amino acids. The germline CDR1 and CDR2 sequences are MNHEY and SVGEGT.

The chain has TRBV12-3 or TRBV12-4 and TRBJ2-2; D might be TRBD1 (5 bases). The CDR3 sequence is 13 residues long. V was shortened by 2 bases and J by 6 bases, with 7 bases between the two germline ends. The CDR3 is CASSLMGPGELFF. The DNA of the CDR3 is TGTGCCAGCAGTTTAATGGGGCCCGGGGAGCTGTTTTTT.

The genes are TRBV5-1 and TRBJ2-1; D is unresolved. The CDR3 covers 13 residues. Germline-derived CDR1 and CDR2 are SGHRS and YFSETQ. V was cut by 5 bases and J by 6 bases, with 12 bases left in between. CDR3 residues: CASSIRAINEQFF. In DNA, the CDR3 is TGCGCCAGCAGTATTAGAGCTATCAATGAGCAGTTCTTC.

In this sample, this clonotype turned up a few times. The V gene is TRBV5-1, the J gene TRBJ2-1; D may be TRBD1 (7 bases). Germline CDR1 is SGHRS and CDR2 is YFSETQ. The CDR3 runs to 15 residues. The V end was cut by 1 base, the J end by 5 bases, with 13 bases between. The CDR3 DNA reads as TGCGCCAGCAGCTTGTGGGGAGGACAGGACAATGAGCAGTTCTTC. It translates to CASSLWGGQDNEQFF.

The CDR3 reads CASSERTGNVGNQPQHF. For the CDR3, the DNA is TGTGCCAGCAGTGAGAGGACAGGGAACGTCGGCAATCAGCCCCAGCATTTT. The chain carries TRBV6-1 and TRBJ1-5, with TRBD1 matching 8 bases. Trimming at V came to 3 bases and at J to 2 bases, leaving 9 bases not matched to a gene. Germline-derived CDR1 and CDR2 are MNHNS and SASEGT. The CDR3 has 17 residues.

This clonotype occurred a few times. The chain links TRBV12-3 or TRBV12-4 to TRBJ1-5; 8 nucleotides line up with TRBD1. V gave up 7 bases and J gave up 4 bases; unmatched junction bases: 6. The CDR3 is 14 residues long. This chain's CDR3 is CASTPTGVNQPQHF. In DNA, the CDR3 is TGTGCCAGCACCCCGACAGGGGTTAATCAGCCCCAGCATTTT.

This clonotype came up once. The chain is built from TRBV2 and TRBJ2-7; D may be TRBD2 (5 bases). The germline CDR1 and CDR2 sequences are SNHLY and FYNNEI. The CDR3 length is 14 residues. The V gene lost 5 bases and the J gene lost 2 bases, with 13 bases spanning the gap. CDR3 sequence reads: CASSRRSGAYEQYF. The CDR3 coding sequence is TGTGCCAGCAGTCGAAGGTCCGGGGCCTACGAGCAGTACTTC.

The rearrangement links TRBV20-1 to TRBJ1-2, with 11 bases fitting TRBD1. J was trimmed by 4 bases and V by 4 bases; bases with no gene match: 8. The CDR3 covers 15 residues. Germline loops: CDR1 DFQATT, CDR2 SNEGSKA (reference sequence). CDR3 amino acids: CSATGTGGFSYGYTF. DNA for the CDR3: TGCAGTGCTACCGGGACAGGGGGTTTCTCCTATGGCTACACCTTC.

The J gene is TRBJ2-7, the V gene TRBV6-1, with no clear D. This CDR3 is 13 amino acids long. From germline, CDR1 is MNHNS and CDR2 SASEGT. V lost 4 bases, J lost 4 bases, and 11 bases lay in between. In DNA form, the CDR3 reads TGTGCCAGCAGTGCCCGCCAGATTTACGAGCAGTACTTC. Its translation is CASSARQIYEQYF.

CDR3 protein: CASSNRADAEAFF. The CDR3 region has the DNA TGTGCCAGCAGTAACAGGGCCGACGCTGAAGCTTTCTTT. The J gene is TRBJ1-1, the V gene TRBV6-5; possibly TRBD1 for D (6 bases). This CDR3 contains 13 residues. The V gene lost 5 bases and the J gene lost 6 bases, with 13 bases spanning the gap. Germline V gene sequence: CDR1 MNHEY, CDR2 SVGAGI.

V usage is TRBV4-1 and J usage is TRBJ2-3, with unresolved D. Trimming pared 4 bases from V and 0 bases from J, leaving 14 bases between. The germline gives CDR1 MGHRA, CDR2 YSYEKL. The CDR3 contains 16 residues. The CDR3 DNA follows: TGCGCCAGCAGCCTAACCCCACCCTCTAGCACAGATACGCAGTATTTT. Its translation is CASSLTPPSSTDTQYF.

The chain uses TRBV15 and TRBJ2-3; weak D call: TRBD2 (5 bases). CDR3 length: 15 residues. Per the germline V gene, CDR1 is LNHNV and CDR2 is YYDKDF (reference sequence). V shed 2 bases and J shed 0 bases, with 9 bases lying between them. In nucleotides, the CDR3 is TGTGCCACCAGCAGATGGGGAGCAAGCACAGATACGCAGTATTTT. It encodes CATSRWGASTDTQYF.

The CDR3 nucleotides read TGTGCCAGCAGCCAAGGGATGGCGAGACGGCTATACGAGCAGTACTTC. Translated, it gives CASSQGMARRLYEQYF. The chain uses TRBV3-1 and TRBJ2-5; D is unclear. The assigned J gene may be wrong: the sequence end matches TRBJ2-7 better. Looked up from germline, CDR1 is LGHDT and CDR2 is YNNKEL (reference sequence). The CDR3 runs to 16 residues.

In nucleotides, the CDR3 is TGTGCCATCAGTGACAATAACCTTCGACAGGGAAAATCGGATTGGGACTATGGCTACACCTTC. Translated: CAISDNNLRQGKSDWDYGYTF. The chain joins TRBV10-3 to TRBJ1-2; 7 bases line up with TRBD1. The CDR3 runs to 21 residues. The V segment lost 3 bases and the J segment 3 bases; nucleotides outside the gene matches: 25. Germline V lookup: CDR1 ENHRY, CDR2 SYGVKD.

This chain links TRBV4-1 with TRBJ1-4; D unresolved. Germline V gives CDR1 MGHRA, CDR2 YSYEKL. V gave up 0 bases and J gave up 7 bases, with 15 bases separating them. This CDR3 is built from 16 residues. The CDR3 here is CASSQEGRPRGEKLFF. Written as DNA, the CDR3 is TGCGCCAGCAGCCAAGAGGGCAGACCCCGGGGTGAAAAACTGTTTTTT.

The table lists this clonotype with a few counts. The chain recombines TRBV7-2 with TRBJ2-6; 10 bases fit TRBD2. The germline gives CDR1 SGHTA, CDR2 FQGNSA. With 7 bases clipped from V and 0 bases from J, the junction kept 9 bases outside the gene matches. The CDR3 sequence is 18 residues long. The CDR3 bases are TGTGCCAGCACCGTAAGCGGGGGGGCCTCCTCTGGGGCCAACGTCCTGACTTTC. It yields the protein CASTVSGGASSGANVLTF. Variable domain in full (rest from reference TRBV7-2 and TRBJ2-6): GAGVSQSPSNKVTEKGKDVELRCDPISGHTALYWYRQSLGQGLEFLIYFQGNSAPDKSGLPSDRFSAERTGGSVSTLTIQRTQQEDSAVYLCASTVSGGASSGANVLTFGAGSRLTVL.

The chain carries TRBV9 and TRBJ1-2; D ambiguous. V lost 0 bases and J 2 bases, leaving 8 bases between the germline ends. Germline-derived CDR1 and CDR2 are SGDLS and YYNGEE. The CDR3 totals 14 residues. CDR3: CASSVDNGNYGYTF. The CDR3 region has the DNA TGTGCCAGCAGCGTAGATAACGGGAACTATGGCTACACCTTC.

Concerning this clonotype itself: At one of its ends the junction is not consistent with the germline gene, which may arise from a read error. The gene calls are TRBV4-2 and TRBJ2-1; 7 bases map to TRBD1. The V gene's germline CDR1 is LGHNA and CDR2 YNFKEQ. The CDR3 has 16 amino acids. The CDR3 is CASSQETGSSYDEQFF. The CDR3 DNA sequence: TGTGCCAGCAGCCAAGAGACAGGGAGCTCCTACGATGAGCAGTTCTTC.

Note on this clonotype: Being one base from a much bigger clone, this may be a read error. V and J are TRBV2 and TRBJ2-7; 8 nucleotides match TRBD1. Trimming at V came to 3 bases and at J to 5 bases, leaving 6 bases not matched to a gene. The CDR3 extends over 14 amino acids. Germline V gene sequence: CDR1 SNHLY, CDR2 FYNNEI. CDR3 coding DNA: TGTGCCAGCAGTGAGGACAGGGAGCGAGACGAGCAGTACTTC. Its translation is CASSEDRERDEQYF.

V gene TRBV2 combines with J gene TRBJ2-1; D unclear. The DNA end is a closer match to TRBJ2-7, so the J assignment may be wrong. Germline V lookup: CDR1 SNHLY, CDR2 FYNNEI. The CDR3 extends over 13 amino acids. The CDR3 nucleotides are TGTGCCAGCAGCCTGACTGAGTACAATGAGCAGTACTTC. Translating gives CASSLTEYNEQYF.

This clonotype was seen a few times. The V and J genes are TRBV4-3 and TRBJ1-1, with D perhaps TRBD1 (5 bases). The CDR3 has 16 residues. V lost 3 bases, J lost 5 bases, and 19 bases lay in between. CDR1 LGHNA and CDR2 YSLEER come from the germline V gene. Here the CDR3 DNA reads TGCGCCAGCAGCCATCTAGGGGATGGCGGACGGACTGAAGCTTTCTTT. As protein: CASSHLGDGGRTEAFF.

The gene calls are TRBV12-3 or TRBV12-4 and TRBJ2-4, with 15 bases fitting TRBD2. The CDR3 loop spans 16 amino acids. Germline trimming cut 6 bases from V and 7 bases from J; bases unmatched to any gene: 7. Written as DNA, the CDR3 is TGTGCCAGCAGCCCAGGACTAGCGGGAGGGCGGAACATTCAGTACTTC. This encodes CASSPGLAGGRNIQYF.

The chain couples TRBV3-1 to TRBJ2-7; D is ambiguous. The J call could be wrong; TRBJ2-5 is a better fit for the DNA end. The CDR3 has 13 amino acids. The germline gives CDR1 LGHDT, CDR2 YNNKEL (reference sequence). The chain's CDR3 is CASSGLGWETQYF. The CDR3 nucleotides are TGTGCCAGCAGCGGTCTGGGATGGGAGACCCAGTACTTC.

This clonotype was observed a handful of times. The DNA of the CDR3 is TGCGCCAGCAGCCAAGGGACTAGCGGGAGGGTGGCCAAAAACATTCAGTACTTC. Translated: CASSQGTSGRVAKNIQYF. The rearrangement uses TRBV4-1 and TRBJ2-4; 15 bases align to TRBD2. Germline CDR1 reads MGHRA; CDR2 reads YSYEKL. This CDR3 has 18 amino acids. J lost 1 base, V lost 1 base, and 2 bases had no gene match.

As to this clonotype: Its ends do not fully match the called genes, so a read error is possible. The chain uses TRBV10-3 and TRBJ2-5; TRBD2 matches 10 bases. The CDR3 consists of 15 residues. Germline V CDR1 and CDR2: ENHRY, SYGVKD. The CDR3 bases are TGTGCCAGCAGTTACTCACCCCGACTAGCGGGGACCCAGTACTTC. Amino acid sequence: CASSYSPRLAGTQYF.

The chain employs TRBV14 and TRBJ2-5; D tentatively reads TRBD1 or TRBD2 (5 bases each). The germline V gene encodes CDR1 SGHDN and CDR2 FVKESK. CDR3 length equals 15 residues. Trimming removed 1 base at V and 5 bases at J, with 14 bases between. CDR3 nucleotides: TGTGCCAGCAGCCAAGGGGACGGAGTATTGGAGACCCAGTACTTC. Amino acids: CASSQGDGVLETQYF.

This rearrangement joins TRBV3-1 to TRBJ1-2, with D unclear. The V gene lost 8 bases and the J gene lost 2 bases, with 12 bases spanning the gap. CDR1 is LGHDT, CDR2 YNNKEL, per germline (reference sequence). The CDR3 covers 13 residues. As DNA, the CDR3 is TGTGCCAGCTCACCATCTGACAACTATGGCTACACCTTC. Its protein product is CASSPSDNYGYTF.

The chain is built from TRBV6-5 and TRBJ1-2; a possible D gene is TRBD1 (5 bases). Germline CDR1 is MNHEY and CDR2 is SVGAGI. The ends were cut back, 7 bases at V and 7 bases at J, with 13 bases in the middle. The CDR3 is 12 amino acids. The CDR3 sequence is CASTGGTGGYTF. The CDR3 nucleotides read TGTGCCAGCACCGGGGGAACGGGTGGCTACACCTTC.

This rearrangement joins TRBV4-2 to TRBJ2-5; 10 bases are shared with TRBD2. The CDR3 covers 16 residues. V lost 0 bases and J lost 1; bases outside the gene matches: 2. Looked up from germline, CDR1 is LGHNA and CDR2 is YNFKEQ. CDR3 protein: CASSQDSGRAQETQYF. The CDR3 DNA is TGTGCCAGCAGCCAAGACAGCGGGAGGGCCCAAGAGACCCAGTACTTC.

This clonotype was counted only a few times. V gene TRBV18 combines with J gene TRBJ2-6; perhaps TRBD2 as D (6 bases). V was cut by 3 bases and J by 1 base, with 13 bases left in between. The CDR3 is 17 amino acids. Germline-derived CDR1 and CDR2 are KGHSH and LQKENI. CDR3 bases: TGTGCCAGCTCACCGCTAATTCGGGGGTCTGGGGCCAACGTCCTGACTTTC. It encodes CASSPLIRGSGANVLTF.